Sequencing of this T cell receptor (beta chain) was carried out in a study of shared clonotypes between healthy human individuals. Per the original data handling: Quality scores were absent from the junction-only immunoSEQ sequences, so filtering differed. Some clones are missing from TCRdb's copy, which holds only in-frame ones; the method was immunoSEQ multiplex PCR. V, J and clone size are those of that table, while D and trimming were read from the DNA. Among 2.3 million or so clones listed, approximately 95% were seen once. Of note for this clone: Its target is not known.

Whole-study results and caveats: Naive subsets, compared against memory subsets, generally had larger estimated richness values.

This TCR came from a man aged 18 to 35 in good health. Some clones in this sample may be carry-over from other donors' samples. The sequenced sample was naive CD4+ T cells from PBMCs. Described subset: CD45RA+ positively selected.

CDR3 region: CASSIDRDYSNQPQHF. The CDR3 bases are TGTGCCAGTAGTATAGACAGGGACTATAGCAATCAGCCCCAGCATTTT. The chain recombines TRBV19 with TRBJ1-5, with D possibly TRBD1 on 5 matching bases. The V end lost 0 bases, the J end lost 0 bases, and 9 bases lay between the germline ends. In germline, CDR1 is LNHDA, CDR2 SQIVND (reference sequence). This CDR3 has 16 amino acids.